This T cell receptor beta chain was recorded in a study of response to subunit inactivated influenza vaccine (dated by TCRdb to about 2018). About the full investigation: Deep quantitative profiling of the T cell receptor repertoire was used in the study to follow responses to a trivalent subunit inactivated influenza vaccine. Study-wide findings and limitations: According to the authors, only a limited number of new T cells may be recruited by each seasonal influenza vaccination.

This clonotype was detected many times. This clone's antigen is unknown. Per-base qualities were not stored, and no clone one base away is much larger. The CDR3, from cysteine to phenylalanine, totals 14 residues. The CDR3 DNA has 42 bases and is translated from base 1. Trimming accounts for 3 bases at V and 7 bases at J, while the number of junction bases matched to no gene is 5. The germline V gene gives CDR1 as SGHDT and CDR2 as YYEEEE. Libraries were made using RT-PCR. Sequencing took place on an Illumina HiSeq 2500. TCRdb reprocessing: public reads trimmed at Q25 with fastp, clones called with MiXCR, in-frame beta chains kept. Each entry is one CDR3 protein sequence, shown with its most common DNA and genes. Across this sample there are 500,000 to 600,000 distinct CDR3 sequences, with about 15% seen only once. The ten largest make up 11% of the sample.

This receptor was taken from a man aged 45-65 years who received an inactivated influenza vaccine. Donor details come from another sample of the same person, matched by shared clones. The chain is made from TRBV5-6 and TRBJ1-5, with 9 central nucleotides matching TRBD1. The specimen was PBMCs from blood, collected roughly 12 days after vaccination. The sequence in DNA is TGTGCCAGCAGCTATCGACAGGGGGTCCAGCCCCAGCATTTT. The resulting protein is CASSYRQGVQPQHF.